The TCR beta chain described here comes from a study of breast tumors, draining lymph nodes, adjacent tissues. Study results and caveats: Tumors had less TCR diversity than lymph nodes, more than nontumor tissue. Data only fit, rather than demonstrated, lymph node origin of most tumor T cells. Compared with basal-like, luminal-like tumors shared significantly more repertoire with nontumor tissue. Findings are consistent with lymph node origin and intratumoral expansion of most tumor T cells.

A word on this clonotype: Antigen unknown. A read error may be the cause here, since a much bigger clone is one base away.

V was trimmed by 5 bases and J by 10 bases, leaving 9 bases between them. Germline V gene sequence: CDR1 MNHEY, CDR2 SVGAGI. The CDR3 is 12 amino acids. Breast cancer patients provided tissue from their axillary draining lymph nodes. From the multiplex PCR reads, TCRdb called clonotypes with MiXCR, one entry per CDR3 protein. This table has about 230,000 distinct CDR3 sequences, about 32% appearing once. V and J are TRBV6-5 and TRBJ1-6; no definite D call. The TCR sequence derives from a female donor with breast cancer. Some clones in this sample may be carry-over from other donors' samples. Sequences were obtained from axillary lymph node tissue. The chain's CDR3 is CASSHRQSPLHF. CDR3 sequence (DNA): TGTGCCAGCAGTCACCGGCAATCACCCCTCCACTTT.